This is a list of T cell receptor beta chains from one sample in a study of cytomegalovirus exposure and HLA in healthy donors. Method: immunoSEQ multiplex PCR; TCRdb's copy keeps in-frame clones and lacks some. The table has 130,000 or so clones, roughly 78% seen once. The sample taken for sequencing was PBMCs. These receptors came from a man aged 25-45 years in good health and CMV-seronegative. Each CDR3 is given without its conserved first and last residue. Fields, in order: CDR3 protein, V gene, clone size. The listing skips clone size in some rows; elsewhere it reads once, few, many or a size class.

cdr3_aa: ATSRDGQLANEQF; v_call: TRBV15; clone_size: NA
cdr3_aa: ASSYRAEPGGTQY; v_call: TRBV6-8; clone_size: NA
cdr3_aa: ASSLGQGVGDEQF; v_call: TRBV5-1; clone_size: NA
cdr3_aa: ASSLAGTGGIDGYT; v_call: TRBV5-1; clone_size: NA
cdr3_aa: ASSLAQDGYT; v_call: TRBV5-1; clone_size: NA
cdr3_aa: ASSFTGGGNTDTQY; v_call: TRBV5-1; clone_size: NA
cdr3_aa: ASKFRGRWEAF; v_call: TRBV19; clone_size: NA
cdr3_aa: ASSQDRGYSPLH; v_call: TRBV4-1; clone_size: NA
cdr3_aa: AWSVLGSNQPQH; v_call: TRBV30; clone_size: NA
cdr3_aa: ASRPPGGRYEQY; v_call: TRBV28; clone_size: NA
cdr3_aa: ASSLRGQGRHQPQH; v_call: TRBV7-9; clone_size: few
cdr3_aa: ASSRGQGANNSPLH; v_call: TRBV7-2; clone_size: once
cdr3_aa: ASSYRGFGYGYT; v_call: TRBV6-5; clone_size: NA
cdr3_aa: ASSLGGGAAGFTGELF; v_call: TRBV5-4; clone_size: NA
cdr3_aa: ASSQGVGGGTEAF; v_call: TRBV4-2; clone_size: once
cdr3_aa: ASRAAGFPNEKLF; v_call: TRBV5-1; clone_size: NA
cdr3_aa: ASSFDRVPYNEQF; v_call: TRBV7-2; clone_size: NA
cdr3_aa: AWSDVGGYNSPLH; v_call: TRBV30; clone_size: NA
cdr3_aa: ASSVSSGGTYEQY; v_call: TRBV10-2; clone_size: NA
cdr3_aa: ARSLAIWGQQDTQY; v_call: TRBV5-3; clone_size: NA
cdr3_aa: SGGQGAGYGYT; v_call: TRBV29-1; clone_size: NA
cdr3_aa: ASSVRDIMNTEAF; v_call: TRBV23-1; clone_size: NA
cdr3_aa: ASSDTGVTGANVLT; v_call: TRBV6-4; clone_size: NA
cdr3_aa: ASSQDSHQAGTQY; v_call: TRBV4-1; clone_size: NA
cdr3_aa: ASSLYNRATNTGELF; v_call: TRBV27; clone_size: NA
cdr3_aa: ASSQEGRVSYNEQF; v_call: TRBV14; clone_size: NA
cdr3_aa: ASSYRGQGGAGELF; v_call: TRBV6-6; clone_size: NA
cdr3_aa: SVKGGTGRYNEQF; v_call: TRBV29-1; clone_size: NA
cdr3_aa: SVEGQGADEKLF; v_call: TRBV29-1; clone_size: NA
cdr3_aa: ASSLASRGTYEQY; v_call: TRBV7-9; clone_size: NA
cdr3_aa: SVERLVDETQY; v_call: TRBV29-1; clone_size: NA
cdr3_aa: ASSLGLAGGGYEQY; v_call: TRBV7-2; clone_size: once
cdr3_aa: ASSRGRGQTGELF; v_call: TRBV6-4; clone_size: NA
cdr3_aa: ASSAHIQGEETQY; v_call: TRBV9; clone_size: NA
cdr3_aa: ASSTSPTGGIPYEQY; v_call: TRBV7-9; clone_size: NA
cdr3_aa: ACRDSLAGELF; v_call: TRBV27; clone_size: NA
cdr3_aa: ASSASLGLARKTYEQY; v_call: TRBV2; clone_size: NA
cdr3_aa: ASSVGGTGQGTTDTQY; v_call: TRBV9; clone_size: NA
cdr3_aa: SATVALAKNIQY; v_call: TRBV29-1; clone_size: NA
cdr3_aa: ASRSDSNTGNTIY; v_call: TRBV6-1; clone_size: NA
cdr3_aa: ASSLNPRGYGYT; v_call: TRBV27; clone_size: NA